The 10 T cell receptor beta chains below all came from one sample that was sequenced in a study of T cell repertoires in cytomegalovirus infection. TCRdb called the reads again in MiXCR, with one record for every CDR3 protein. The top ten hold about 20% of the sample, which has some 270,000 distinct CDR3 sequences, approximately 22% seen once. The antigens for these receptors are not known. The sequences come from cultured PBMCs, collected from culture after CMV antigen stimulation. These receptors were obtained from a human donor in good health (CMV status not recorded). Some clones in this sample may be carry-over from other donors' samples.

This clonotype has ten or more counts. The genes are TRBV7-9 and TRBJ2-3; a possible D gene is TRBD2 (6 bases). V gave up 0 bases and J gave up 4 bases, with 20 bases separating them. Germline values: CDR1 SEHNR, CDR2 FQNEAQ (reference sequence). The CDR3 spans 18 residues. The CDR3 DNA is TGTGCCAGCAGCTTAGCGAGGTTCGGGAGTAGGGTTGCAGATACGCAGTATTTT. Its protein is CASSLARFGSRVADTQYF.

The CDR3 here is CAWTREPIYGYTF. As DNA, the CDR3 is TGTGCCTGGACCAGGGAACCCATCTATGGCTACACCTTC. This chain joins TRBV30 and TRBJ1-2; tentative D call: TRBD1 (5 bases). V was trimmed by 4 bases and J by 4 bases, leaving 13 bases between them. The CDR3 is 13 amino acids. Per the germline V gene, CDR1 is GTSNPN and CDR2 is SVGIG (reference sequence).

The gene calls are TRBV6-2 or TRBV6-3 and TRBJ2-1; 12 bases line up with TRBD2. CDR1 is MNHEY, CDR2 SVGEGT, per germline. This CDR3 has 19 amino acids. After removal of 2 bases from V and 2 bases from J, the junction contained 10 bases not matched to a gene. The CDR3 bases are TGTGCCAGCAGTTACGAGACTAGCGGGAGTCGAGGGGCCTACAATGAGCAGTTCTTC. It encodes CASSYETSGSRGAYNEQFF.

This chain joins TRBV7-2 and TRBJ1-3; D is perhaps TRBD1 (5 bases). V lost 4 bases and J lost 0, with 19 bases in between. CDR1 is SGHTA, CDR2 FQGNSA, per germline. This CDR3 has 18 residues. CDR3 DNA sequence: TGTGCCAGCAGCTCCCCGCGGGGAGGGGCCTCCTCTGGAAACACCATATATTTT. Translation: CASSSPRGGASSGNTIYF.

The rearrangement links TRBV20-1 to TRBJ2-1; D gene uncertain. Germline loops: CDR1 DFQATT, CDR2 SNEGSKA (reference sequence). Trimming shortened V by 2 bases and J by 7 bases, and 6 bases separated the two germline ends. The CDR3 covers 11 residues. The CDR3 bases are TGCAGTGCTAGACGGGCTAATGAGCAGTTCTTC. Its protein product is CSARRANEQFF.

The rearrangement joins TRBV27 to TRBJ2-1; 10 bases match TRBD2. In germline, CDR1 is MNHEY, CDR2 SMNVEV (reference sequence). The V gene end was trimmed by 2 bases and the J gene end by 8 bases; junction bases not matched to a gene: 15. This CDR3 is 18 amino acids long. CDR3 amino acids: CASSLAPPLAGPSYEQFF. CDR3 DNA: TGTGCCAGCAGTTTAGCCCCCCCACTAGCGGGACCTTCCTATGAGCAGTTCTTC.

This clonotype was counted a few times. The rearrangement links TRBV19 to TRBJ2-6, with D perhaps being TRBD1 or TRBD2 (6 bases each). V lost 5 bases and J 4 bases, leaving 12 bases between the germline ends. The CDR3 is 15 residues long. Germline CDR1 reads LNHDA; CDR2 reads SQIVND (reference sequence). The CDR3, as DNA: TGTGCCAGTAGTCCGGGGGCTGCCGGGGCCAACGTCCTGACTTTC. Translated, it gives CASSPGAAGANVLTF.

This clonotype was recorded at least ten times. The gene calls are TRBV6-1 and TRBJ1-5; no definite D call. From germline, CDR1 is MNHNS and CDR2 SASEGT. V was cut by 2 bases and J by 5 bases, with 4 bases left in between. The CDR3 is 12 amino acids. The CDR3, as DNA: TGTGCCAGCAGTGAAATAGATCAGCCCCAGCATTTT. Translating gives CASSEIDQPQHF.

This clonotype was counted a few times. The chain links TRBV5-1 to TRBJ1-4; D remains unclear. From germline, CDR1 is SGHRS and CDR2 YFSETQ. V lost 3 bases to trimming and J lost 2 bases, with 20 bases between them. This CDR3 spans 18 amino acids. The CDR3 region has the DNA TGCGCCAGCAGCTCGATTGGCCCGTCCACAGTGACTAATGAAAAACTGTTTTTT. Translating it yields CASSSIGPSTVTNEKLFF.

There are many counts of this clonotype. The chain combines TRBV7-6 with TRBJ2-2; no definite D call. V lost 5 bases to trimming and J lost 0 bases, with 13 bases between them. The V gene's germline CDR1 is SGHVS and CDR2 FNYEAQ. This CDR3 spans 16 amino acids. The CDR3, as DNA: TGTGCCAGCAGCGTCACTTTAAACGCGAACACCGGGGAGCTGTTTTTT. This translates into CASSVTLNANTGELFF.